This TCR beta chain derives from a study of blood T cells in healthy people across ages. Points from the study as a whole: There was no known CMV status for donors, so expanded clonotype changes were possibly confounded.

The authors ran a second PCR of roughly 6 to 12 cycles using a sample-barcoded 5' primer and a J-beta primer mix. Each cDNA molecule carried a tag from a template-switch adaptor that contained 12 random nucleotides. TCRdb redid the calling of the 5' RACE reads with MiXCR, one entry per CDR3 protein. Among about 900,000 distinct CDR3 sequences listed, under 80% were seen once. With respect to this clonotype: Its antigen is not known. At one boundary the junction diverges from the germline segment, which might be a read error.

Donors ranged from roughly 6 to 100 years old and were healthy Caucasians in Russia. CDR1 is SGHAT, CDR2 FQDESV, per germline (reference sequence). This CDR3 region has 16 residues. The TCR was taken from a man aged 30 to 39 in good health. The J gene is TRBJ1-5, the V gene TRBV11-1; D is undetermined. Sequenced: blood. CDR3 amino acids: CASSPSVEAGNQPRHF. For the CDR3, the DNA is TGTGCCAGCAGCCCCTCGGTTGAGGCCGGCAATCAGCCCCGGCATTTT.